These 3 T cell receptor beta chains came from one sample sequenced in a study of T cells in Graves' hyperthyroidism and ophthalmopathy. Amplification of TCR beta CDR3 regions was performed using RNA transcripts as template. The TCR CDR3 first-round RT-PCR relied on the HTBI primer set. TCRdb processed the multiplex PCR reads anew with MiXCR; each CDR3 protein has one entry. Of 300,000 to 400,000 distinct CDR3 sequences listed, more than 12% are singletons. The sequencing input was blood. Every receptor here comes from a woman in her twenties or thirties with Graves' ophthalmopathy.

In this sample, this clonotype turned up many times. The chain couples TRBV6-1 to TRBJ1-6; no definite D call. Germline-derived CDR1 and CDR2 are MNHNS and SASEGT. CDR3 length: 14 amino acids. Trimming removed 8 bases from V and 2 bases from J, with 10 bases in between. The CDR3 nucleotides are TGTGCCAGCGGCCCAGGACCCTATAATTCACCCCTCCACTTT. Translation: CASGPGPYNSPLHF.

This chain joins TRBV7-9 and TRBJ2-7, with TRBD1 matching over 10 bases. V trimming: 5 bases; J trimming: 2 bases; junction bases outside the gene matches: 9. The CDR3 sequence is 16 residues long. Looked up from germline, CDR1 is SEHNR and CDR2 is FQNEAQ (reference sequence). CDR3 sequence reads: CASSPRDGQGAYEQYF. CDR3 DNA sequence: TGTGCCAGCAGCCCAAGGGATGGACAGGGGGCCTACGAGCAGTACTTC.

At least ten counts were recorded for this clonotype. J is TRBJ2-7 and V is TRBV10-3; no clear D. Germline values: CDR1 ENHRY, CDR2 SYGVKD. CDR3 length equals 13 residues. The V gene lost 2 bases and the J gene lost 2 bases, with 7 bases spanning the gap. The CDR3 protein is CAISEPFPYEQYF. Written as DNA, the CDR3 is TGTGCCATCAGTGAGCCGTTCCCCTACGAGCAGTACTTC.